This T cell receptor (beta chain) was sequenced for a study of quantifying T cell responses using KT2 cells. Overall study context: cDNA was made from DNase-treated RNA using alpha and beta constant primers.

This clonotype appeared many times. Each cDNA got a UMI-containing oligo ligated at its 3' end. An equimolar mix of RC1.1 and RC1.2 primed the beta chain across TRBC1 and TRBC2. MiXCR was run by TCRdb on the UMI-ligation and nested PCR reads, yielding one entry per CDR3 protein. The table records 25,000 to 40,000 distinct CDR3 sequences, 10% of them present only once. The CDR3 sequence is 17 residues long. The germline V gene has CDR1 LNHNV and CDR2 YYDKDF (reference sequence). V shed 2 bases and J shed 1 base, with 15 bases lying between them. The origin of this receptor is a human donor. The J gene is TRBJ1-5, the V gene TRBV15; TRBD1 might be the D (6 bases). Sequences were obtained from PBMCs spiked with cells of the T cell clone KT2. CDR3 DNA sequence: TGTGCCACCAGCAGACCCTCCACGGGGGGCAGCAATCAGCCCCAGCATTTT. It specifies CATSRPSTGGSNQPQHF.